This T cell receptor (beta chain) appears in the sequencing data of a study of regulatory T cells in long-lasting Graves disease. Study-wide context: Antithyroid drug intake by newly diagnosed Graves' patients had lasted under 3 months. Whole-study results and caveats: Persistent disease showed a preference for TRBV28, TRBJ1-2 and TRBJ2-5.

Of note for this clonotype: What it binds is not known.

Germline CDR1 reads LNHNV; CDR2 reads YYDKDF (reference sequence). Trimming removed 5 bases from V and 2 bases from J; junction bases left unmatched: 10. This CDR3 comprises 17 residues. Assembly of TCR beta libraries relied on iRepertoire HTBI primers together with Arm-PCR of CDR3 regions. TCRdb passed the multiplex PCR reads through MiXCR, listing each CDR3 protein once. The sample carries some 350,000 distinct CDR3 sequences, around 16% recorded once. Time point specified: newly diagnosed GD, antithyroid drugs for less than 3 months. With RNA extracted from PBMCs as input, the TCR library was made. The sample also formed part of further work on T cells in Graves' hyperthyroidism and ophthalmopathy. As reported in that work: Diagnoses used clinical symptoms, serum thyroxine and TRAb, thyroid ultrasound and orbital computed tomography. The HTBI set primed first-round TCR CDR3 RT-PCR.

Sequences were derived from peripheral blood mononuclear cells (PBMCs), sampled at new diagnosis, from a patient treated with antithyroid drugs. The origin of this receptor is a woman in her late teens or twenties with Graves disease. The chain combines TRBV15 with TRBJ2-3, with 10 bases lining up with TRBD2. This CDR3 reads CATSGSTAGGITDTQYF. The CDR3 bases are TGTGCCACCAGCGGTTCCACAGCGGGGGGGATCACAGATACGCAGTATTTT. The whole variable domain, remainder taken from reference TRBV15 and TRBJ2-3, is DAMVIQNPRYQVTQFGKPVTLSCSQTLNHNVMYWYQQKSSQAPKLLFHYYDKDFNNEADTPDNFQSRRPNTSFCFLDIRSPGLGDTAMYLCATSGSTAGGITDTQYFGPGTRLTVL.